This note documents a single TCR beta chain sequence. The data stem from a study of control samples from healthy donors and cancer patients. Measured with immunoSEQ multiplex PCR; TCRdb has only the in-frame clones, and not every one. The sample shows around 70,000 clones, 89% of them seen only once. The receptor was isolated from a woman between 45 and 60 years old with colorectal cancer. Sequencing input: PBMCs.

CDR3 bases: TGTGCCAGCAGTGAAGTGGGACAGGGAAGGGAGCAGTACGTC. It codes for CASSEVGQGREQYV. The chain recombines TRBV2 with TRBJ2-7; 9 bases fit TRBD1. The J segment lost 7 bases and the V segment lost 1 base, leaving 5 bases of the junction unmatched. CDR3 length equals 14 residues. Germline V gene lookup returns CDR1 SNHLY and CDR2 FYNNEI.